Described below is a single T cell receptor (beta chain) sequence and its context. Its target is not known. The data belong to a study of blood T cells in healthy people across ages. This CDR3 region has 17 residues. After removal of 5 bases from V and 2 bases from J, the junction contained 8 bases not matched to a gene. Germline CDR1 MGHRA, CDR2 YSYEKL. A second PCR, run for about 7 to 12 cycles, used a sample-barcoded 5' primer plus a J-beta primer mix. From the 5' RACE reads, TCRdb called clonotypes with MiXCR, one entry per CDR3 protein. Here the sample spans over 600,000 distinct CDR3 sequences, approximately 40% being singletons. Roughly 10 milliliters of peripheral blood were drawn from each donor. The study's findings and limits: Greater diversity and more naive CD4+ cells were seen in long-lived donors than in aged donors. Age showed a roughly linear inverse relationship with TCR beta diversity per million T cells. Any changes in expanded clonotypes were possibly confounded, as donor CMV status remained unknown.

The sequenced sample was blood. V is TRBV4-1 and J is TRBJ2-1; 11 bases line up with TRBD2. This clonotype was obtained from a man older than 75 in good health. CDR3 region: CASSFRLAGKTYNEQFF. The CDR3 DNA reads as TGCGCCAGCAGCTTTCGACTAGCGGGGAAGACCTACAATGAGCAGTTCTTC.